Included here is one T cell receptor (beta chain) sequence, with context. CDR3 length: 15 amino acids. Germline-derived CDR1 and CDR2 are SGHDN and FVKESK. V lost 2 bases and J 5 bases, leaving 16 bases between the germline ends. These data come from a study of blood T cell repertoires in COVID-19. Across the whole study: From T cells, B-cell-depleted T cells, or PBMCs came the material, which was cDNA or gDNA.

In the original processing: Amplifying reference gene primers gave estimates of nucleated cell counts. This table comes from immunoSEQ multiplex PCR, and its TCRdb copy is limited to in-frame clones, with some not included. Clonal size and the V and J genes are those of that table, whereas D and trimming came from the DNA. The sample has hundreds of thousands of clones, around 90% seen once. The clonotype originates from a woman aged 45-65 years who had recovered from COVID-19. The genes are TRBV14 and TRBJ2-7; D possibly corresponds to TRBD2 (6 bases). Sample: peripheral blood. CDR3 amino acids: CASSQFYGSRHEQYF. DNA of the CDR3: TGTGCCAGCAGCCAATTTTACGGGAGTAGGCACGAGCAGTACTTC.